A single sample gave rise to the 29 T cell receptor beta chains below, sequenced in a study of blood T cell repertoires in COVID-19. Clones were sequenced by immunoSEQ multiplex PCR, and TCRdb holds only the in-frame ones, with some missing. The sample gives 75,000 to 100,000 clones, around nine tenths of which show up once; just over 15% is in the top ten. The specimen was peripheral blood. Receptor source: a human donor in a cohort sampled during active COVID-19.

This chain uses TRBV28 with TRBJ2-1, with 12 bases lining up with TRBD2. The CDR3 is 14 amino acids. Losses at the gene ends were 6 bases for V and 12 bases for J; bases not matched to a gene: 9. Per the germline V gene, CDR1 is MDHEN and CDR2 is SYDVKM. Here the CDR3 reads CASRETSGGVRQFF. CDR3 bases: TGTGCCAGCAGGGAGACTAGCGGGGGAGTTCGGCAGTTCTTC.

J is TRBJ1-2 and V is TRBV10-3; possible D gene TRBD1, 5 bases. Deletions cut 2 bases from V and 5 bases from J, with 18 bases between. The length of the CDR3 is 16 residues. Germline loops: CDR1 ENHRY, CDR2 SYGVKD. CDR3 loop: CAISEIGSPGGYGYTF. Written as DNA, the CDR3 is TGTGCCATCAGTGAGATCGGGAGCCCGGGGGGGTATGGCTACACCTTC.

This clone has only one observation. The V gene is TRBV9, the J gene TRBJ1-2; maybe TRBD1 (6 bases). Germline V gives CDR1 SGDLS, CDR2 YYNGEE. V was pared by 4 bases and J by 4 bases, with 20 bases between. The CDR3 contains 16 residues. The CDR3 protein is CASSSALQGPVYGYTF. The CDR3 DNA sequence: TGTGCCAGCAGCTCGGCACTCCAGGGGCCAGTCTATGGCTACACCTTC.

V usage is TRBV3-1 (or the pseudogene TRBV3-2) and J usage is TRBJ2-3; tentative D call: TRBD2 (6 bases). CDR1 LGHDT and CDR2 YNNKEL come from the germline V gene (reference sequence). This CDR3 is 18 amino acids long. Trimming pared 5 bases from V and 0 bases from J, leaving 21 bases between. CDR3 amino acids: CASSTALFRGRSTDTQYF. In DNA form, the CDR3 reads TGTGCCAGCAGCACCGCCCTTTTCCGGGGGAGAAGCACAGATACGCAGTATTTT.

This chain connects TRBV9 to TRBJ2-1, with 7 bases lining up with TRBD2. Germline values: CDR1 SGDLS, CDR2 YYNGEE. V was pared by 1 base and J by 12 bases, with 13 bases of the junction left unmatched. This CDR3 spans 15 amino acids. Here the CDR3 DNA reads TGTGCCAGCAGCGTAACCACTAGCGCTCCCAGCGGGCAGTTCTTC. Translated: CASSVTTSAPSGQFF. The full variable domain, completed using reference TRBV9 and TRBJ2-1, is DSGVTQTPKHLITATGQRVTLRCSPRSGDLSVYWYQQSLDQGLQFLIQYYNGEERAKGNILERFSAQQFPDLHSELNLSSLELGDSALYFCASSVTTSAPSGQFFGPGTRLTVL.

Comment on this clone: Distinct nucleotide sequences in the sample also encode this CDR3. This sequence joins TRBV5-1 and TRBJ1-1; D is uncertain. The CDR3 totals 13 residues. CDR1 is SGHRS, CDR2 YFSETQ, per germline. The ends were cut back, 2 bases at V and 4 bases at J, with 9 bases in the middle. The CDR3 DNA is TGCGCCAGCAGCTTTCAAGGAGCCACTGAAGCTTTCTTT. Translating gives CASSFQGATEAFF.

The chain employs TRBV6-6 and TRBJ1-2; D is uncertain. Germline values: CDR1 MNHNY, CDR2 SVGAGI (reference sequence). The V and J ends lost 8 bases and 2 bases respectively, with 12 bases between them. The CDR3 has 13 residues. The CDR3 loop reads CASGPLVNYGYTF. CDR3 sequence (DNA): TGTGCCAGCGGGCCCCTCGTGAACTATGGCTACACCTTC.

CDR3 region: CASSLGGMNTEAFF. DNA for the CDR3: TGTGCCAGCAGCTTGGGGGGGATGAACACTGAAGCTTTCTTT. The chain carries TRBV11-2 and TRBJ1-1; TRBD1 is a possible D gene (5 bases). This CDR3 has 14 residues. The V and J ends lost 3 bases and 0 bases respectively, with 8 bases between them. Germline V CDR1 and CDR2: SGHAT, FQNNGV.

The rearrangement links TRBV28 to TRBJ1-4, with a weak D call TRBD1 (6 bases). The CDR3 has 16 amino acids. Germline assignment: CDR1 MDHEN and CDR2 SYDVKM. V was clipped by 6 bases and J by 0 bases, with 14 bases between them. The DNA of the CDR3 is TGTGCCAGCAGACCCTGGTCAGGGGCAACTAATGAAAAACTGTTTTTT. Protein product: CASRPWSGATNEKLFF.

This clone was picked up a small number of times. This sequence joins TRBV4-1 and TRBJ2-7, with no clear D. Germline V gene sequence: CDR1 MGHRA, CDR2 YSYEKL. V lost 0 bases, J lost 9 bases, and 6 bases lay in between. The CDR3 has 11 residues. Here the CDR3 reads CASSQDRWQYF. The CDR3 DNA is TGCGCCAGCAGCCAAGATCGGTGGCAGTACTTC.

The chain uses TRBV6-1 and TRBJ2-1; 13 bases fit TRBD2. Per the germline V gene, CDR1 is MNHNS and CDR2 is SASEGT. V lost 3 bases and J lost 3; bases outside the gene matches: 5. CDR3 length: 17 amino acids. The CDR3 here is CASSDRWTSGGYNEQFF. The CDR3 DNA follows: TGTGCCAGCAGTGACCGATGGACTAGCGGGGGCTACAATGAGCAGTTCTTC.

The V and J genes are TRBV30 and TRBJ1-5; 10 positions match TRBD1. CDR1 and CDR2 from the germline V gene are GTSNPN and SVGIG (reference sequence). The CDR3 is 18 amino acids. The V gene end was trimmed by 3 bases and the J gene end by 7 bases; junction bases not matched to a gene: 18. CDR3 DNA: TGTGCCTGGAGCGGGGACAGGGGAAGGGCAATATTAAGCCAGCCCCAGCATTTT. Translating gives CAWSGDRGRAILSQPQHF.

The chain carries TRBV27 and TRBJ2-2; D unresolved. This CDR3 comprises 13 residues. Per germline, CDR1 MNHEY and CDR2 SMNVEV (reference sequence). The ends were cut back, 10 bases at V and 2 bases at J, with 11 bases in the middle. CDR3 amino acids: CATQTLNTGELFF. Written as DNA, the CDR3 is TGTGCCACTCAAACGCTAAACACCGGGGAGCTGTTTTTT.

This chain connects TRBV27 to TRBJ2-4; 9 bases are a match to TRBD2. Germline assignment: CDR1 MNHEY and CDR2 SMNVEV (reference sequence). This CDR3 is 22 amino acids long. V lost 7 bases to trimming and J lost 0 bases; unmatched junction nucleotides: 25. The CDR3 loop is CASNRVGVAGGLDNLAKNIQYF. The DNA for the CDR3 is TGTGCCAGCAATAGGGTTGGAGTGGCGGGGGGGCTTGACAATTTAGCCAAAAACATTCAGTACTTC.

The chain employs TRBV10-3 and TRBJ2-3; 8 nucleotides agree with TRBD2. CDR3 length: 15 amino acids. From germline, CDR1 is ENHRY and CDR2 SYGVKD. V dropped 4 bases and J dropped 2; count of bases not matched to a gene: 5. The DNA for the CDR3 is TGTGCCATCAGTGGCGGGGGGTTGAACACAGATACGCAGTATTTT. Its translation is CAISGGGLNTDTQYF.

Here the CDR3 reads CASMAGSRPEAFF. The CDR3 coding sequence is TGCGCCAGCATGGCAGGGTCGCGCCCTGAAGCTTTCTTT. The chain couples TRBV10-2 to TRBJ1-1; a possible D gene is TRBD1 (5 bases). The CDR3 runs to 13 residues. Germline assignment: CDR1 WSHSY and CDR2 SAAADI. Trimming left V 7 bases short and J 6 bases short, with 15 bases between.

This sequence joins TRBV7-6 and TRBJ1-1; no clear D gene. This CDR3 contains 15 residues. V shed 1 base and J shed 4 bases, with 13 bases lying between them. The V gene's germline CDR1 is SGHVS and CDR2 FNYEAQ. This CDR3 reads CASSLGAIFGTEAFF. The DNA for the CDR3 is TGTGCCAGCAGCTTAGGAGCGATATTTGGCACTGAAGCTTTCTTT.

V gene TRBV11-1 combines with J gene TRBJ2-7; 7 positions agree with TRBD1. CDR3 length equals 14 residues. Per the germline V gene, CDR1 is SGHAT and CDR2 is FQDESV (reference sequence). The V and J ends lost 5 bases and 2 bases, in that order; junction bases with no gene match: 6. CDR3 DNA: TGTGCCAGCAGCCCGGGACAGCCAGCCTACGAGCAGTACTTC. It yields the protein CASSPGQPAYEQYF.

On this clone: An end of the junction differs from the germline gene, which may be a read error. The chain couples TRBV12-3 or TRBV12-4 to TRBJ2-1; TRBD2 might be the D (6 bases). CDR3 length equals 13 residues. CDR3 sequence: CASSFGLASGDVF. The CDR3 nucleotides are TGTGCCAGCAGTTTCGGTCTAGCGAGCGGAGATGTCTTC.

The chain employs TRBV5-4 and TRBJ1-2, with unresolved D. Germline loops: CDR1 SGHNT, CDR2 YYREEE (reference sequence). V was clipped by 4 bases and J by 1 base, with 14 bases between them. This CDR3 has 15 residues. This CDR3 is CASSPRRDGNYGYTF. Here the CDR3 DNA reads TGTGCCAGCAGCCCCAGGCGCGACGGTAACTATGGCTACACCTTC. Drawing the rest from reference TRBV5-4 and TRBJ1-2, the complete variable domain is ETGVTQSPTHLIKTRGQQVTLRCSSQSGHNTVSWYQQALGQGPQFIFQYYREEENGRGNFPPRFSGLQFPNYSSELNVNALELDDSALYLCASSPRRDGNYGYTFGSGTRLTVV.

V is TRBV18 and J is TRBJ2-1; 9 bases align to TRBD2. Germline V gene sequence: CDR1 KGHSH, CDR2 LQKENI. V gave up 10 bases and J gave up 6 bases; unmatched junction bases: 7. This CDR3 spans 13 amino acids. CDR3 region: CATAGLAGNEQFF. The DNA for the CDR3 is TGTGCCACCGCGGGACTAGCTGGCAATGAGCAGTTCTTC.

This chain connects TRBV6-5 to TRBJ1-1; 8 bases are shared with TRBD1. CDR1 is MNHEY and CDR2 is SVGAGI in the germline V gene. Trimming took 4 bases from V and 6 from J; bases not matched to a gene: 10. The CDR3 has 15 residues. For the CDR3, the DNA is TGTGCCAGCAGTTGGACAGGGTTGTCTCGGCCTGAAGCTTTCTTT. Amino acids: CASSWTGLSRPEAFF.

This chain links TRBV27 with TRBJ2-2, with D tentatively TRBD2 (6 bases). The CDR3 spans 17 residues. The germline V gene encodes CDR1 MNHEY and CDR2 SMNVEV (reference sequence). The V end was cut by 7 bases, the J end by 5 bases, with 23 bases between. CDR3 nucleotide sequence: TGTGCCAGCAATTCATTGTTCGGGACGCGGGGAACCGGGGAGCTGTTTTTT. It encodes CASNSLFGTRGTGELFF.

This clone appeared a few times. V gene TRBV3-1 (or the pseudogene TRBV3-2) combines with J gene TRBJ1-6; TRBD1 is a possible D gene (5 bases). The V and J ends lost 2 bases and 14 bases respectively, with 16 bases between them. The length of the CDR3 is 14 residues. Germline V gene sequence: CDR1 LGHDT, CDR2 YNNKEL (reference sequence). The CDR3 loop is CASSQPQYQGSLHF. The DNA of the CDR3 is TGTGCCAGCAGCCAACCGCAATACCAGGGATCCCTCCACTTT.

This sequence joins TRBV25-1 and TRBJ2-7; D perhaps matches TRBD2 (6 bases). V was pared by 0 bases and J by 0 bases, with 15 bases between. Per the germline V gene, CDR1 is MGHDK and CDR2 is SYGVNS. This CDR3 has 17 residues. The CDR3 region has the DNA TGTGCCAGCAGTGAATATCGGGTATGGGGGGTCTCCTACGAGCAGTACTTC. It is translated as CASSEYRVWGVSYEQYF.

This chain uses TRBV5-1 with TRBJ1-6; 9 nucleotides align to TRBD1. The ends lost 3 bases at V and 8 bases at J; junction bases unmatched: 6. CDR1 and CDR2 (germline): SGHRS, YFSETQ. The CDR3 has 15 amino acids. The CDR3 here is CASSWGTGPDSPLHF. For the CDR3, the DNA is TGCGCCAGCAGCTGGGGGACAGGGCCGGATTCACCCCTCCACTTT.

V is TRBV27 and J is TRBJ2-7; 7 positions agree with TRBD1. CDR1 is MNHEY, CDR2 SMNVEV, per germline (reference sequence). The CDR3 extends over 12 amino acids. Trimming cost V 8 bases and J 2 bases; bases outside gene matches: 3. DNA for the CDR3: TGTGCCAGCCGGGACAGAGCCTACGAGCAGTACTTC. Its translation is CASRDRAYEQYF.

The chain uses TRBV11-2 and TRBJ2-1, with a possible D match to TRBD2 (8 bases). The CDR3 sequence is 17 residues long. Trimming removed 2 bases at V and 8 bases at J, with 22 bases between. CDR1 and CDR2 (germline): SGHAT, FQNNGV. This CDR3 reads CASSLFPREGAMDEQFF. For the CDR3, the DNA is TGTGCCAGCAGCTTATTCCCCCGGGAGGGGGCAATGGATGAGCAGTTCTTC.

In this sample, this clone turned up a few times. The CDR3 DNA is TGTGCCAGCAGCGCGCGTCTATCGGCTAGCGGGGGGGTCAATGAGCAGTTCTTC. This codes for CASSARLSASGGVNEQFF. The V and J genes are TRBV3-1 (or the pseudogene TRBV3-2) and TRBJ2-1; TRBD2 agrees at 12 bases. After removal of 5 bases from V and 6 bases from J, the junction contained 14 bases not matched to a gene. The CDR3 is made up of 18 amino acids. The germline V gene encodes CDR1 LGHDT and CDR2 YNNKEL (reference sequence).